The source of this T cell receptor (beta chain) is a study of metastatic and nonmetastatic thyroid tumors. Study-level information: It was across blood and tumor or nodule tissue from malignant and benign thyroid patients that repertoires were compared. Study-level results: Reportedly, malignant thyroid tumors had significantly higher TCR beta diversity than benign nodules, in blood and tumor.

Ten or more counts support this clone. The antigen is undetermined. In the study's own analysis: The distant-metastasis classifier for papillary thyroid cancer was built from CDR3 differences across clinicopathological groups. TCRdb re-called the PCR reads with MiXCR. The V and J calls here are based on TCRdb, not the publication. Found here are 30,000 to 40,000 clones, 13% of them singletons; the top ten hold over 7.5%. This CDR3 is built from 16 residues. The germline V gene encodes CDR1 MDHEN and CDR2 SYDVKM. The junction had 10 bases not matched to a gene; V was cut back by 5 bases and J by 6 bases. Patients had received no treatment of any kind before thyroid surgery.

The source is a female donor with papillary thyroid cancer or a benign thyroid nodule (not recorded which). Some clones in this sample may be carry-over from other donors' samples. The source material was blood. The V and J genes are TRBV28 and TRBJ1-5, with 10 bases lining up with TRBD1. DNA for the CDR3: TGTGCCAGCAGTAGTCCCGGGACAGGGGCCGGTCAGCCCCAGCATTTT. Translating it yields CASSSPGTGAGQPQHF.